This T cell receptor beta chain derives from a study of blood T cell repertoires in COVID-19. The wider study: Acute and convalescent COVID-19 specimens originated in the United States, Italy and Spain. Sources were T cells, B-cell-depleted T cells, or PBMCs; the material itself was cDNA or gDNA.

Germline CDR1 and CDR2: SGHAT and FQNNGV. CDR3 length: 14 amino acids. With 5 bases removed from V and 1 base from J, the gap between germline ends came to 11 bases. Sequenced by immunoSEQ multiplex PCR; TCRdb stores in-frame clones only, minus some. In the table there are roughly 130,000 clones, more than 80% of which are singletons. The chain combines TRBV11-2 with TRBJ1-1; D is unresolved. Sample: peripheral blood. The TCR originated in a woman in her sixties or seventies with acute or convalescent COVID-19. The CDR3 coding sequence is TGTGCCAGCAGCAAGATAGGCGGGAACACTGAAGCTTTCTTT. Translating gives CASSKIGGNTEAFF.